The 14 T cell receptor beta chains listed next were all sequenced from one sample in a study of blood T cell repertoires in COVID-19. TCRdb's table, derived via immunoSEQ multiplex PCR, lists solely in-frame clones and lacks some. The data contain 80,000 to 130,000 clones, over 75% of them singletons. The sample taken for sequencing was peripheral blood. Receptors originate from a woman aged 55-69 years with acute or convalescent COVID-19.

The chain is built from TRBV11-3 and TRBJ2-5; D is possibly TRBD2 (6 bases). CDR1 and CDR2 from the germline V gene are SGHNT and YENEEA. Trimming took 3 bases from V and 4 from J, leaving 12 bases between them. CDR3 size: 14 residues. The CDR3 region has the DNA TGTGCCAGCAGCTTTCGTGGGGGGATAGAGACCCAGTACTTC. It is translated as CASSFRGGIETQYF.

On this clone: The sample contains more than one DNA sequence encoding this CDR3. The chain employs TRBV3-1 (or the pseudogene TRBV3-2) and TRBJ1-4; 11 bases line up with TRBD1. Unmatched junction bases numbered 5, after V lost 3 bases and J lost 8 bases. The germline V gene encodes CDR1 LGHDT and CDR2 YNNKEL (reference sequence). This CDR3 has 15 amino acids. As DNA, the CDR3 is TGTGCCAGCAGCCAGGCCGGGACAGGGGGGGAAAAACTGTTTTTT. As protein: CASSQAGTGGEKLFF.

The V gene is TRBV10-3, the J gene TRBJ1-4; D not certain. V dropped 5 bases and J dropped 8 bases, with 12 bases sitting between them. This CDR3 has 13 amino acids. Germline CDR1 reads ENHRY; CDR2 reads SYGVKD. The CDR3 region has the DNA TGTGCCATCAGTTACGAGGGAGGCGAAAAACTGTTTTTT. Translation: CAISYEGGEKLFF.

This CDR3 is CASSLIGGTEQYF. Written as DNA, the CDR3 is TGTGCCAGCAGCTTGATCGGGGGTACGGAGCAGTACTTC. This chain joins TRBV5-4 and TRBJ2-7; D may be TRBD2 (6 bases). This CDR3 is 13 amino acids long. The V gene lost 1 base and the J gene lost 7 bases, with 12 bases spanning the gap. Looked up from germline, CDR1 is SGHNT and CDR2 is YYREEE (reference sequence). Full variable domain (remainder filled in from reference TRBV5-4 and TRBJ2-7): ETGVTQSPTHLIKTRGQQVTLRCSSQSGHNTVSWYQQALGQGPQFIFQYYREEENGRGNFPPRFSGLQFPNYSSELNVNALELDDSALYLCASSLIGGTEQYFGPGTRLTVT.

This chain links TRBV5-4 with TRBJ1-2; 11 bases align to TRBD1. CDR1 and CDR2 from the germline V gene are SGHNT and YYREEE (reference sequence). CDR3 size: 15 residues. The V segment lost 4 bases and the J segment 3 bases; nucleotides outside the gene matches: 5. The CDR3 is CASSPPGQGDYGYTF. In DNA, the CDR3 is TGTGCCAGCAGCCCCCCGGGACAGGGGGACTATGGCTACACCTTC.

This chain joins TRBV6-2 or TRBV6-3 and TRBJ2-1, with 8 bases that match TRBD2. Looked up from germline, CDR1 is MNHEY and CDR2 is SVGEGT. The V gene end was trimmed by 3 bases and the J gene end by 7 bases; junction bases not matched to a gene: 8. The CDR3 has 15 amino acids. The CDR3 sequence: CASSYHGRAGNEQFF. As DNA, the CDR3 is TGTGCCAGCAGTTATCACGGGAGGGCCGGGAATGAGCAGTTCTTC.

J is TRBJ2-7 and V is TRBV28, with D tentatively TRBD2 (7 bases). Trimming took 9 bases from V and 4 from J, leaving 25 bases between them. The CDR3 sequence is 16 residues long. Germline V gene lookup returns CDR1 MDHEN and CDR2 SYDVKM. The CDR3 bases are TGTGCCAGTGCTTTTGGGGGCGGGAGCATCCCTTACGAGCAGTACGTC. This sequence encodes CASAFGGGSIPYEQYV.

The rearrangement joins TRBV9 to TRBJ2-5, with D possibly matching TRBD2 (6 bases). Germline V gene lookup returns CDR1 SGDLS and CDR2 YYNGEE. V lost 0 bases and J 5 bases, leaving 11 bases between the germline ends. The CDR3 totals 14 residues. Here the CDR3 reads CASSVAAGRETQYF. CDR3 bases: TGTGCCAGCAGCGTAGCGGCAGGGAGGGAGACCCAGTACTTC.

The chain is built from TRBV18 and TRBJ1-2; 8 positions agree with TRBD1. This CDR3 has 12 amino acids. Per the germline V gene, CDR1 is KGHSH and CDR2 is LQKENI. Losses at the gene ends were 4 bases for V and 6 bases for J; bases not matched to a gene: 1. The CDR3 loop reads CASSLTGDGYTF. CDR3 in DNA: TGTGCCAGCTCACTGACAGGGGATGGCTACACCTTC.

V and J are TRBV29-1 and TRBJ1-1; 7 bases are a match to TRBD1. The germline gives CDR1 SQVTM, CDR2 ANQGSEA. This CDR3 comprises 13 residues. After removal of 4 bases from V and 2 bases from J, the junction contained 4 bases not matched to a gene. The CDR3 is CSVGQGENTEAFF. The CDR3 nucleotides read TGCAGCGTTGGTCAGGGGGAAAACACTGAAGCTTTCTTT.

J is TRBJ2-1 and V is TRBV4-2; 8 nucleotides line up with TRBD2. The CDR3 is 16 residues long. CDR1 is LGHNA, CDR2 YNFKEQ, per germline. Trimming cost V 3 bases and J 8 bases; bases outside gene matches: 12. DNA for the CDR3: TGTGCCAGCAGCCAGGGCGGCGGGGGGATTTGGGATGAGCAGTTCTTC. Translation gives CASSQGGGGIWDEQFF.

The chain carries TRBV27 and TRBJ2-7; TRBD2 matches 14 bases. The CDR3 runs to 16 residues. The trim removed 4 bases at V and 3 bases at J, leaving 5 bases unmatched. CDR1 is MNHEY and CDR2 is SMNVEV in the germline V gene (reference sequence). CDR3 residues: CASSSLGLAGGYEQYF. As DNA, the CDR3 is TGTGCCAGCAGTTCCCTTGGACTAGCGGGAGGCTACGAGCAGTACTTC.

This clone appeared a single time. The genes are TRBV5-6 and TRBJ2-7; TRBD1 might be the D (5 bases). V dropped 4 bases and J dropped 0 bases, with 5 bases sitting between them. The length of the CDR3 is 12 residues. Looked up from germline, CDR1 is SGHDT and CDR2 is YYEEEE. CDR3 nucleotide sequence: TGTGCCAGCAGCCAGGGCTCCTACGAGCAGTACGTC. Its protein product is CASSQGSYEQYV.

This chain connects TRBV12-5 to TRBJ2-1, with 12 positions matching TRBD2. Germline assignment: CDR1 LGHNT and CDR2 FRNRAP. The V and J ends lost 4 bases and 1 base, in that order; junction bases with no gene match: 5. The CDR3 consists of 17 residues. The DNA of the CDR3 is TGTGCTAGTGGTTCCGGACTAGCGGGAACTTCCTACAATGAGCAGTTCTTC. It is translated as CASGSGLAGTSYNEQFF.